The source of this TCR beta chain is a study of human T cells and chemical hapten exposure. Whole-study context: Sensitization used 2% DPC on roughly 2 cm by roughly 2 cm upper inner arm skin. Study findings and constraints: DPC sensitization did not alter TCRs above 1 in 1000 frequency. With patch test score, the counts of PT1 expanded TCRs showed a positive correlation.

The CDR3 is made up of 13 amino acids. Trimming cost V 0 bases and J 8 bases, with 10 bases left between them. Germline assignment: CDR1 MNHNY and CDR2 SVGAGI (reference sequence). Indicated time point: pre-sensitization, week 0. Treatment described: therapeutic diphenylcyclopropenone sensitization with weekly scalp DPC. Source study methods: With a range of about 23,224 to 700,000, the median per sample was 95,638 TCRs. Via MiXCR, TCRdb re-called the RACE reads, giving one row per CDR3 protein. TCRdb's processing, not the authors', yielded these V and J calls. The table shows about 98,000 distinct CDR3 sequences, with roughly a tenth occurring only once. Only a few counts were recorded for this clonotype. The antigen is undetermined.

This clonotype was sampled from a woman aged 55-69 years with alopecia areata. Some clones in this sample may be carry-over from other donors' samples. The source was whole blood, collected in connection with sensitization to the hapten diphenylcyclopropenone (DPC). The chain has TRBV6-6 and TRBJ1-1; perhaps TRBD1 as D (6 bases). The CDR3 DNA sequence: TGTGCCAGCAGTTACTCGGGACAAAGCGAAGCTTTCTTT. Its translation is CASSYSGQSEAFF.